The 22 T cell receptor beta chains in this list originate from one sample, sequenced in a study of blood T cell repertoires in COVID-19. Only in-frame clones appear in the TCRdb table, and some are missing; sequencing was by immunoSEQ multiplex PCR. The sample lists approximately 72,000 clones; approximately 85% were seen once. Sequenced: peripheral blood. The receptors here all came from a woman aged 80 or over with active or convalescent COVID-19.

The chain is built from TRBV11-2 and TRBJ1-1; perhaps TRBD1 as D (5 bases). The CDR3 runs to 14 residues. Looked up from germline, CDR1 is SGHAT and CDR2 is FQNNGV. Deletions cut 2 bases from V and 10 bases from J, with 17 bases between. The CDR3 DNA is TGTGCCAGCAGCTTACCAGGGTGGGGGGATCCAGCTTTCTTT. Its protein is CASSLPGWGDPAFF.

V and J are TRBV7-2 and TRBJ2-7; 7 nucleotides align to TRBD1. CDR3 length equals 16 residues. V lost 2 bases to trimming and J lost 6 bases; unmatched junction nucleotides: 13. Germline CDR1 and CDR2: SGHTA and FQGNSA. The CDR3 here is CASSLQTGQFIFEQYF. CDR3 sequence (DNA): TGTGCCAGCAGCTTACAGACGGGACAGTTTATTTTCGAGCAGTACTTC. Variable domain in full (rest from reference TRBV7-2 and TRBJ2-7): GAGVSQSPSNKVTEKGKDVELRCDPISGHTALYWYRQSLGQGLEFLIYFQGNSAPDKSGLPSDRFSAERTGGSVSTLTIQRTQQEDSAVYLCASSLQTGQFIFEQYFGPGTRLTVT.

The chain carries TRBV19 and TRBJ2-1, with 7 bases that match TRBD1. The germline gives CDR1 LNHDA, CDR2 SQIVND (reference sequence). The CDR3 spans 17 residues. J gave up 8 bases and V 1 base, and 14 bases lay outside the gene matches. Here the CDR3 reads CASSIVAPDRHVDEQFF. The CDR3 DNA sequence: TGTGCCAGTAGTATAGTTGCCCCGGACAGGCATGTAGATGAGCAGTTCTTC.

The CDR3 spells CASSYEGYHEQYF. In DNA form, the CDR3 reads TGTGCCAGCAGTTACGAGGGTTACCACGAGCAGTACTTC. The chain couples TRBV6-5 to TRBJ2-7; D may be TRBD2 (5 bases). V was clipped by 2 bases and J by 5 bases, with 10 bases between them. The CDR3 runs 13 residues. Germline values: CDR1 MNHEY, CDR2 SVGAGI.

This clone was seen a few times. V gene TRBV5-1 combines with J gene TRBJ1-1; D perhaps matches TRBD1 (6 bases). Deletions cut 4 bases from V and 4 bases from J, with 14 bases between. CDR3 length: 14 amino acids. The germline gives CDR1 SGHRS, CDR2 YFSETQ. CDR3 coding DNA: TGCGCCAGCAGCCCCACTGCGGGGGCCACTGAAGCTTTCTTT. Translating it yields CASSPTAGATEAFF.

The chain employs TRBV28 and TRBJ1-5, with 9 bases fitting TRBD1. V dropped 4 bases and J dropped 6; count of bases not matched to a gene: 4. The CDR3 has 14 residues. Germline values: CDR1 MDHEN, CDR2 SYDVKM. This CDR3 is CASSSGTGLQPQHF. Written as DNA, the CDR3 is TGTGCCAGCAGTTCCGGGACAGGGCTTCAGCCCCAGCATTTT.

By sample share, this clone is hyperexpanded. The CDR3 is CASSLGARAPDEQYF. CDR3 coding DNA: TGCGCCAGCAGCTTGGGGGCCAGGGCTCCCGACGAGCAGTACTTC. This chain connects TRBV5-1 to TRBJ2-7; tentative D call: TRBD1 (5 bases). This CDR3 has 15 amino acids. The germline V gene has CDR1 SGHRS and CDR2 YFSETQ. Between the trimmed V and J ends, which lost 0 bases and 5 bases, there was a span of 15 bases. Together with reference TRBV5-1 and TRBJ2-7, the CDR3 gives the full variable domain: KAGVTQTPRYLIKTRGQQVTLSCSPISGHRSVSWYQQTPGQGLQFLFEYFSETQRNKGNFPGRFSGRQFSNSRSEMNVSTLELGDSALYLCASSLGARAPDEQYFGPGTRLTVT.

The chain uses TRBV5-1 and TRBJ2-7; perhaps TRBD1 as D (6 bases). CDR1 SGHRS and CDR2 YFSETQ come from the germline V gene. This CDR3 contains 15 residues. Trimming shortened V by 0 bases and J by 1 base, and 11 bases separated the two germline ends. CDR3 protein: CASSLGQANSYEQYF. The DNA of the CDR3 is TGCGCCAGCAGCTTGGGACAGGCAAATTCCTACGAGCAGTACTTC.

V usage is TRBV12-5 and J usage is TRBJ1-2, with 8 bases lining up with TRBD1. The CDR3 has 14 amino acids. The J segment lost 4 bases and the V segment lost 6 bases, leaving 7 bases of the junction unmatched. Germline values: CDR1 LGHNT, CDR2 FRNRAP. The CDR3 region is CASGLQTGGYGYTF. The CDR3, as DNA: TGTGCTAGTGGCCTACAAACAGGGGGCTATGGCTACACCTTC.

The rearrangement joins TRBV4-1 to TRBJ2-7; TRBD2 might be the D (6 bases). The CDR3 has 15 amino acids. The ends were cut back, 1 base at V and 0 bases at J, with 10 bases in the middle. Germline V lookup: CDR1 MGHRA, CDR2 YSYEKL. This CDR3 is CASSQGADYSYEQYF. The DNA for the CDR3 is TGCGCCAGCAGCCAAGGGGCGGACTACTCCTACGAGCAGTACTTC.

This chain links TRBV7-3 with TRBJ2-2; 8 bases are shared with TRBD1. Germline assignment: CDR1 SGHTA and CDR2 FQGTGA. The trim removed 5 bases at V and 4 bases at J, leaving 6 bases unmatched. The CDR3 totals 15 residues. The CDR3 loop reads CASSLVTGGTGELFF. As DNA, the CDR3 is TGTGCCAGCAGCCTGGTTACAGGGGGCACCGGGGAGCTGTTTTTT.

The chain recombines TRBV10-3 with TRBJ1-4; D not certain. The CDR3 consists of 14 residues. Germline lookup yields CDR1 ENHRY and CDR2 SYGVKD. V lost 0 bases to trimming and J lost 7 bases, with 9 bases between them. CDR3 nucleotides: TGTGCCATCAGTGAGTCCAACGAGGGTGAAAAACTGTTTTTT. Protein product: CAISESNEGEKLFF.

The genes are TRBV5-4 and TRBJ1-4, with D maybe TRBD1 (6 bases). This CDR3 is built from 16 residues. V lost 0 bases and J 7 bases, leaving 16 bases between the germline ends. The germline CDR1 and CDR2 sequences are SGHNT and YYREEE (reference sequence). DNA of the CDR3: TGTGCCAGCAGCTTGGTGTCGAGCAGGGGTCGTGAAAAACTGTTTTTT. It codes for CASSLVSSRGREKLFF.

The chain joins TRBV19 to TRBJ2-3; D might be TRBD2 (6 bases). Germline lookup yields CDR1 LNHDA and CDR2 SQIVND (reference sequence). The ends were cut back, 3 bases at V and 5 bases at J, with 12 bases in the middle. This CDR3 region has 14 residues. The CDR3 is CASSIGEVGDTQYF. The CDR3 DNA sequence: TGTGCCAGTAGTATTGGGGAGGTCGGAGATACGCAGTATTTT. Based on the CDR3 plus reference TRBV19 and TRBJ2-3, the full variable domain is DGGITQSPKYLFRKEGQNVTLSCEQNLNHDAMYWYRQDPGQGLRLIYYSQIVNDFQKGDIAEGYSVSREKKESFPLTVTSAQKNPTAFYLCASSIGEVGDTQYFGPGTRLTVL.

The rearrangement uses TRBV27 and TRBJ1-1; D ambiguous. Trimming cost V 0 bases and J 6 bases, with 11 bases left between them. The germline V gene has CDR1 MNHEY and CDR2 SMNVEV (reference sequence). The CDR3 extends over 14 amino acids. This CDR3 reads CASSLSGRTPEAFF. In DNA, the CDR3 is TGTGCCAGCAGTTTATCGGGGAGGACCCCTGAAGCTTTCTTT.

The chain links TRBV4-3 to TRBJ2-6, with 7 bases aligning to TRBD1. Trimming at V came to 3 bases and at J to 0 bases, leaving 2 bases not matched to a gene. The CDR3 length is 16 residues. Germline V gives CDR1 LGHNA, CDR2 YSLEER. The CDR3 DNA reads TGCGCCAGCAGCCAGTCAGGGGGCTCTGGGGCCAACGTCCTGACTTTC. Protein product: CASSQSGGSGANVLTF.

This chain connects TRBV28 to TRBJ1-5; no clear D gene. CDR1 is MDHEN, CDR2 SYDVKM, per germline. Trimming stripped 5 bases from V and 4 bases from J, with 9 bases between. The CDR3 runs to 13 residues. The CDR3 DNA sequence: TGTGCCAGCAGTCCTAGTAAAAATCAGCCCCAGCATTTT. This sequence encodes CASSPSKNQPQHF.

V is TRBV12-3 or TRBV12-4 and J is TRBJ1-2, with 9 bases matching TRBD1. The CDR3 sequence is 13 residues long. V was pared by 10 bases and J by 7 bases, with 10 bases of the junction left unmatched. Here the CDR3 reads CATRGQGLRGYTF. CDR3 in DNA: TGTGCCACTAGGGGACAGGGCCTTCGTGGCTACACCTTC.

This clone was observed a few times. The genes are TRBV28 and TRBJ1-5; D unclear. V lost 3 bases and J lost 7, with 7 bases in between. CDR3 size: 12 residues. Germline assignment: CDR1 MDHEN and CDR2 SYDVKM. In DNA form, the CDR3 reads TGTGCCAGCAGTTTGAATCAGCAGCCCCAGCATTTT. Residues: CASSLNQQPQHF. The complete variable domain, with remaining parts taken from reference TRBV28 and TRBJ1-5, reads DVKVTQSSRYLVKRTGEKVFLECVQDMDHENMFWYRQDPGLGLRLIYFSYDVKMKEKGDIPEGYSVSREKKERFSLILESASTNQTSMYLCASSLNQQPQHFGDGTRLSIL.

The chain recombines TRBV21-1 with TRBJ1-5; the table calls TRBD1, which could not be checked here. TRBV21-1 is designated a pseudogene. The CDR3 contains 15 residues. DNA of the CDR3: TGTGCCAGCAGCAAAAAGCGACAGCCTAATCAGCCCCAGCATTTT. It is translated as CASSKKRQPNQPQHF.

This sequence joins TRBV2 and TRBJ2-3; TRBD1 agrees at 10 bases. Per germline, CDR1 SNHLY and CDR2 FYNNEI. The CDR3 length is 14 residues. V lost 4 bases, J lost 5 bases, and 3 bases stayed unmatched. In nucleotides, the CDR3 is TGTGCCAGCAGTGTGGGACAGGGGATAGATACGCAGTATTTT. Encoded protein: CASSVGQGIDTQYF.

This chain's CDR3 is CASSYTGSRTEAFF. The DNA for the CDR3 is TGTGCCAGCAGTTATACAGGGAGTAGGACTGAAGCTTTCTTT. V usage is TRBV6-5 and J usage is TRBJ1-1; D might be TRBD1 (6 bases). The CDR3 is 14 amino acids. Trimming pared 3 bases from V and 5 bases from J, leaving 13 bases between. CDR1 MNHEY and CDR2 SVGAGI come from the germline V gene.